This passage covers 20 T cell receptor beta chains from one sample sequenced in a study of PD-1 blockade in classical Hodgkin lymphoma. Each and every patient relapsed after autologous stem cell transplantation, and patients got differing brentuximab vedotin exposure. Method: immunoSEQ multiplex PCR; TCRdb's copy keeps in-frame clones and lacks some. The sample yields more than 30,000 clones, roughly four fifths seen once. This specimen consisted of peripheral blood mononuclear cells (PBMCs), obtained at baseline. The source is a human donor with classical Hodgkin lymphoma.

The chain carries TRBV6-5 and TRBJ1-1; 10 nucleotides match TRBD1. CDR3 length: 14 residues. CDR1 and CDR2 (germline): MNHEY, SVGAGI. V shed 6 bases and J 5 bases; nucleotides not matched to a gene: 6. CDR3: CASRSGQGDTEAFF. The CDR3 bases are TGTGCCAGCAGGAGCGGACAGGGGGATACTGAAGCTTTCTTT.

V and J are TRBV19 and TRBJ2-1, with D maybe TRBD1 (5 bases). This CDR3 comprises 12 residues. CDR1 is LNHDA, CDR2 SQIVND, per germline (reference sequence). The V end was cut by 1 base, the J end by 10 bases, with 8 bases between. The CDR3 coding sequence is TGTGCCAGTAGTATAGCCCGGACAGAGCAGTTCTTC. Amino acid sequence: CASSIARTEQFF.

The CDR3 loop is CASSPWTSGGDNEQFF. CDR3 coding DNA: TGTGCCAGCAGCCCTTGGACTAGCGGGGGGGACAATGAGCAGTTCTTC. The rearrangement joins TRBV9 to TRBJ2-1; TRBD2 matches 15 bases. CDR1 and CDR2 (germline): SGDLS, YYNGEE. This CDR3 region has 16 residues. J was trimmed by 5 bases and V by 4 bases; bases with no gene match: 4. Variable domain in full (rest from reference TRBV9 and TRBJ2-1): DSGVTQTPKHLITATGQRVTLRCSPRSGDLSVYWYQQSLDQGLQFLIQYYNGEERAKGNILERFSAQQFPDLHSELNLSSLELGDSALYFCASSPWTSGGDNEQFFGPGTRLTVL.

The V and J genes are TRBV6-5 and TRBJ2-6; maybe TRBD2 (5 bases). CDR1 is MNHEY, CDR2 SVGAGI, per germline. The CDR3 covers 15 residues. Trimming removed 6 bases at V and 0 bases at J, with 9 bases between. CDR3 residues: CASRYDYSGANVLTF. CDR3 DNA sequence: TGTGCCAGCAGGTACGACTACTCTGGGGCCAACGTCCTGACTTTC.

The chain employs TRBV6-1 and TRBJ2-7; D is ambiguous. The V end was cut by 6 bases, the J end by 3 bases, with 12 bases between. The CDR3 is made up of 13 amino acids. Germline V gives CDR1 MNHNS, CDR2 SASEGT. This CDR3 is CASRAGKDYEQYF. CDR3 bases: TGTGCCAGCAGGGCAGGAAAAGACTACGAGCAGTACTTC.

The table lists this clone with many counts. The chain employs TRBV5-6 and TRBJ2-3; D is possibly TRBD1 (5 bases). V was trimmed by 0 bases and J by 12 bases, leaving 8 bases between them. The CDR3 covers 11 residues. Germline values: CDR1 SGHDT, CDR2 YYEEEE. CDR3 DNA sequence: TGTGCCAGCAGCTTGGCCAGGGCCCAGTATTTT. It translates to CASSLARAQYF.

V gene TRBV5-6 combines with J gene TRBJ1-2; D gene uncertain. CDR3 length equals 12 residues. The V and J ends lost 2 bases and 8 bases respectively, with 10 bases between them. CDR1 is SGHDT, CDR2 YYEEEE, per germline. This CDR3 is CASSFRPRGYTF. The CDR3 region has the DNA TGTGCCAGCAGCTTCAGACCCAGGGGCTACACCTTC. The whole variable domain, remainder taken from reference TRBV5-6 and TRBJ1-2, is DAGVTQSPTHLIKTRGQQVTLRCSPKSGHDTVSWYQQALGQGPQFIFQYYEEEERQRGNFPDRFSGHQFPNYSSELNVNALLLGDSALYLCASSFRPRGYTFGSGTRLTVV.

The CDR3 sequence: CASSPGTRKETQYF. The CDR3, as DNA: TGTGCCAGCTCACCCGGTACGAGAAAAGAGACCCAGTACTTC. This sequence joins TRBV18 and TRBJ2-5; no definite D call. Deletions cut 3 bases from V and 3 bases from J, with 11 bases between. The CDR3 has 14 residues. Looked up from germline, CDR1 is KGHSH and CDR2 is LQKENI. The variable domain in full, with the rest retrieved from reference TRBV18 and TRBJ2-5, is NAGVMQNPRHLVRRRGQEARLRCSPMKGHSHVYWYRQLPEEGLKFMVYLQKENIIDESGMPKERFSAEFPKEGPSILRIQQVVRGDSAAYFCASSPGTRKETQYFGPGTRLLVL.

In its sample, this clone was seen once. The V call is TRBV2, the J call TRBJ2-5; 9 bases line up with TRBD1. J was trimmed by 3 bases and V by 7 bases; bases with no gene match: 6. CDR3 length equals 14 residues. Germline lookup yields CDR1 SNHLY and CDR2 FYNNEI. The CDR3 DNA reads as TGTGCCAGCAACGGACAGGGGAGGGAAGAGACCCAGTACTTC. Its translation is CASNGQGREETQYF.

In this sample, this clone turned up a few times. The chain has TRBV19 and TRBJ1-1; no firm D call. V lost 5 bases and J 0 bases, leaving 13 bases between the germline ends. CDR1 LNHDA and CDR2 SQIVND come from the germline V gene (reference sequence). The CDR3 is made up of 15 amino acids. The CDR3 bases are TGTGCCAGTAGTTTCCTAGACACACTGAACACTGAAGCTTTCTTT. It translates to CASSFLDTLNTEAFF.

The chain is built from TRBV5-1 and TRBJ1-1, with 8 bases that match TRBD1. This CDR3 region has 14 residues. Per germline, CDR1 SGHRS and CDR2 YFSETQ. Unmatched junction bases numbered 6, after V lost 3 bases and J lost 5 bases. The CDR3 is CASSSTGVGTEAFF. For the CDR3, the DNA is TGCGCCAGCAGCTCGACAGGGGTGGGGACTGAAGCTTTCTTT.

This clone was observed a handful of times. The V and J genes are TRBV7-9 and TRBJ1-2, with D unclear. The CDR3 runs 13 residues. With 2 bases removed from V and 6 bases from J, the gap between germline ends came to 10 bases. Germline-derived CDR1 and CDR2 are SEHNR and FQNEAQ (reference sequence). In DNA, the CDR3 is TGTGCCAGCAGCTTAAGAGCGACGGATGGCTACACCTTC. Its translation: CASSLRATDGYTF.

The CDR3 nucleotides read TGCGCCAGCAGCTTGGCGGCGATGCAGAACACTGAAGCTTTCTTT. Protein sequence: CASSLAAMQNTEAFF. V gene TRBV5-1 combines with J gene TRBJ1-1; D is uncertain. From germline, CDR1 is SGHRS and CDR2 YFSETQ. The ends were cut back, 0 bases at V and 1 base at J, with 10 bases in the middle. The CDR3 length is 15 residues.

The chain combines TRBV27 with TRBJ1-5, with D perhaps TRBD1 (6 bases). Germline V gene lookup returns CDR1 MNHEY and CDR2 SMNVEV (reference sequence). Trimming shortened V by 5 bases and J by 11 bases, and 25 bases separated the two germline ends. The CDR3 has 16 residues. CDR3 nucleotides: TGTGCCAGCAGTCCCTCAGCCCTCGGGGGCAAGGGGGCCCAGCATTTT. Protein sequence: CASSPSALGGKGAQHF.

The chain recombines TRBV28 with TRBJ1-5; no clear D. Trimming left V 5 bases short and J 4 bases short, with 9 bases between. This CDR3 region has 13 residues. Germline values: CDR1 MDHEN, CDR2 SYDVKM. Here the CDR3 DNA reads TGTGCCAGCAGTGGTGTTGCGAATCAGCCCCAGCATTTT. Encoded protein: CASSGVANQPQHF.

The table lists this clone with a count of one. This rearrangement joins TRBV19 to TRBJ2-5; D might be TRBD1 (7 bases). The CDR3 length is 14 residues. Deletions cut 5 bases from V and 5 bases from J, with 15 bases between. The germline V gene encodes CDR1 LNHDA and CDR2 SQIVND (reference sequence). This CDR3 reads CASSAQQGRETQYF. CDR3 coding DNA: TGTGCCAGTAGTGCTCAACAGGGGAGGGAGACCCAGTACTTC.

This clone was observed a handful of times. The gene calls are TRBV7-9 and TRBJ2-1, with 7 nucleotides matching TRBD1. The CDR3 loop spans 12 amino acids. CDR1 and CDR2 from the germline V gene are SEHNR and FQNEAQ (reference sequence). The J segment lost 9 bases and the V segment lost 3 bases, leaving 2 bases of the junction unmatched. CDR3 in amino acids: CASSFQGVEQFF. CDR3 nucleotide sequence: TGTGCCAGCAGCTTCCAGGGGGTTGAGCAGTTCTTC.

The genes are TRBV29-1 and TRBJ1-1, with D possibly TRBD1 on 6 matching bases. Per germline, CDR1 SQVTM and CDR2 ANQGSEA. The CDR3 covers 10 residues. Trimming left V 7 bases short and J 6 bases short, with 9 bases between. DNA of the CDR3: TGCAGCGCCAGGGGCGCTGAAGCTTTCTTT. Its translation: CSARGAEAFF.

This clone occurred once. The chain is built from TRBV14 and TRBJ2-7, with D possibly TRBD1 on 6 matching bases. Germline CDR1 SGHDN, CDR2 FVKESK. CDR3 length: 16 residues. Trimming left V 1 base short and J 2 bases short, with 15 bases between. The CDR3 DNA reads TGTGCCAGCAGCCAAGGTCACACGGGACAAACCTACGAGCAGTACTTC. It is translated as CASSQGHTGQTYEQYF. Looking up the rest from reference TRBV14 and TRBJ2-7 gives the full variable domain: EAGVTQFPSHSVIEKGQTVTLRCDPISGHDNLYWYRRVMGKEIKFLLHFVKESKQDESGMPNNRFLAERTGGTYSTLKVQPAELEDSGVYFCASSQGHTGQTYEQYFGPGTRLTVT.

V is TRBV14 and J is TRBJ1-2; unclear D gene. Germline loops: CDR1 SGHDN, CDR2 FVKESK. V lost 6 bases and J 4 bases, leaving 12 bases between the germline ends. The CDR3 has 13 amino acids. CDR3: CASSTQLLYGYTF. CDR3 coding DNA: TGTGCCAGCAGTACACAGCTACTCTATGGCTACACCTTC.